Presented here are 11 T cell receptor beta chains from one specimen sequenced in a study of beta chain features in type 1 diabetes. Investigators reverse transcribed all isolated RNA, so they sequenced expressed TCRB transcripts. The table came from immunoSEQ multiplex PCR; TCRdb's copy has only in-frame clones and leaves some out. The sample includes 200,000 to 250,000 clones, 14% of them seen just once. The sequenced material came from naive CD4+ T cells from blood. These receptors all come from a woman aged 40 to 50 in good health.

The chain carries TRBV28 and TRBJ2-3; maybe TRBD1 (6 bases). There are 19 residues in the CDR3. Trimming removed 5 bases from V and 0 bases from J, with 24 bases in between. CDR1 and CDR2 from the germline V gene are MDHEN and SYDVKM. CDR3 loop: CASSHPKSQGHPSTDTQYF. The CDR3 nucleotides read TGTGCCAGCAGTCATCCCAAATCCCAGGGACATCCTAGCACAGATACGCAGTATTTT.

The J gene is TRBJ1-5, the V gene TRBV7-6; 7 bases align to TRBD1. This CDR3 contains 13 residues. CDR1 and CDR2 (germline): SGHVS, FNYEAQ. V shed 5 bases and J 5 bases; nucleotides not matched to a gene: 3. CDR3 residues: CASSRTGDQPQHF. CDR3 bases: TGTGCCAGCAGCAGGACAGGAGATCAGCCCCAGCATTTT.

The genes are TRBV29-1 and TRBJ2-1; the D gene is possibly TRBD2 (6 bases). The V and J ends lost 3 bases and 2 bases respectively, with 8 bases between them. From germline, CDR1 is SQVTM and CDR2 ANQGSEA. The CDR3 spans 13 residues. The CDR3 loop is CSVDGGTYNEQFF. The DNA for the CDR3 is TGCAGCGTTGACGGGGGAACCTACAATGAGCAGTTCTTC.

This clone came up once. The chain combines TRBV15 with TRBJ2-1; TRBD1 aligns across 7 bases. The germline CDR1 and CDR2 sequences are LNHNV and YYDKDF (reference sequence). The CDR3 covers 13 residues. J was trimmed by 9 bases and V by 1 base; bases with no gene match: 3. This CDR3 is CATSRVQGSEQFF. The CDR3 nucleotides read TGTGCCACCAGCAGAGTACAGGGGAGTGAGCAGTTCTTC.

The chain links TRBV5-6 to TRBJ2-3; 7 bases map to TRBD2. The V gene's germline CDR1 is SGHDT and CDR2 YYEEEE. This CDR3 region has 16 residues. J was trimmed by 0 bases and V by 6 bases; bases with no gene match: 10. DNA of the CDR3: TGTGCCAGCAACGGAGCGGGGACCACTAGCACAGATACGCAGTATTTT. Its protein is CASNGAGTTSTDTQYF.

The rearrangement uses TRBV5-1 and TRBJ2-3; maybe TRBD1 (6 bases). V was trimmed by 4 bases and J by 0 bases, leaving 12 bases between them. The CDR3 runs to 15 residues. Germline CDR1 and CDR2: SGHRS and YFSETQ. The CDR3 here is CASSPGTISTDTQYF. DNA of the CDR3: TGCGCCAGCAGCCCAGGGACAATTAGCACAGATACGCAGTATTTT. The full variable domain, in which reference TRBV5-1 and TRBJ2-3 provide the parts outside the CDR3, is KAGVTQTPRYLIKTRGQQVTLSCSPISGHRSVSWYQQTPGQGLQFLFEYFSETQRNKGNFPGRFSGRQFSNSRSEMNVSTLELGDSALYLCASSPGTISTDTQYFGPGTRLTVL.

The J gene is TRBJ2-5, the V gene TRBV7-8; D unresolved. From germline, CDR1 is SGHVS and CDR2 FQNEAQ. The CDR3 spans 14 residues. V was clipped by 0 bases and J by 1 base, with 6 bases between them. The CDR3 coding sequence is TGTGCCAGCAGCTTAGCCCTCGTCCAAGAGACCCAGTACTTC. Amino acid sequence: CASSLALVQETQYF.

This chain uses TRBV6-1 with TRBJ2-3, with D perhaps matching TRBD2 (6 bases). CDR1 and CDR2 (germline): MNHNS, SASEGT. Between the trimmed V and J ends, which lost 2 bases and 6 bases, there was a span of 6 bases. The CDR3 consists of 12 residues. CDR3 nucleotides: TGTGCCAGCAGTGAACGGGGGGATACGCAGTATTTT. Translation gives CASSERGDTQYF.

This clone was recorded a few times. The chain employs TRBV9 and TRBJ2-1; 7 positions agree with TRBD1. The CDR3 loop spans 15 amino acids. Losses at the gene ends were 4 bases for V and 3 bases for J; bases not matched to a gene: 7. Germline V gene sequence: CDR1 SGDLS, CDR2 YYNGEE. This CDR3 reads CASSPRTGSYNEQFF. CDR3 bases: TGTGCCAGCAGCCCCCGGACAGGCAGCTACAATGAGCAGTTCTTC.

This clone appeared a few times. The V gene is TRBV18, the J gene TRBJ2-5; D might be TRBD1 (7 bases). The V gene lost 3 bases and the J gene lost 5 bases, with 13 bases spanning the gap. The germline V gene encodes CDR1 KGHSH and CDR2 LQKENI. There are 14 residues in the CDR3. The CDR3 reads CASSPLTGRETQYF. CDR3 DNA sequence: TGTGCCAGCTCACCCTTGACAGGGAGGGAGACCCAGTACTTC.

This clone was counted only a few times. The chain is built from TRBV2 and TRBJ2-5; TRBD2 is a possible D gene (6 bases). The CDR3 spans 15 residues. V shed 6 bases and J shed 0 bases, with 14 bases lying between them. Germline values: CDR1 SNHLY, CDR2 FYNNEI. CDR3 amino acids: CASRGDWTYQETQYF. The CDR3 bases are TGTGCCAGCAGGGGGGACTGGACGTACCAAGAGACCCAGTACTTC. Full variable domain (remainder filled in from reference TRBV2 and TRBJ2-5): EPEVTQTPSHQVTQMGQEVILRCVPISNHLYFYWYRQILGQKVEFLVSFYNNEISEKSEIFDDQFSVERPDGSNFTLKIRSTKLEDSAMYFCASRGDWTYQETQYFGPGTRLLVL.